Only a few counts were recorded for the clone carrying this TCR beta chain. Its cognate antigen is unknown. The study sampled nominally healthy donors, though unrecorded immune exposures were likely. The data belong to a study of cytomegalovirus exposure and HLA in healthy donors. Whole-study findings and limits: A later analysis found that most CMV-associated TCR beta chains appeared HLA-restricted. The study designated fewer than 200 TCR beta chains cytomegalovirus-associated.

Vbeta (60) and Jbeta (13) primers were used in the PCR. Sequenced by immunoSEQ multiplex PCR; TCRdb stores in-frame clones only, minus some. The sample includes 180,000 or so clones, 65% to 85% seen only once; the top ten take roughly 0.097%. The CDR3 runs 12 residues. Germline values: CDR1 SGHAT, CDR2 FQNNGV. Trimming removed 6 bases at V and 0 bases at J, with 5 bases between. This clonotype was sampled from a boy aged 2 to 10 in good health and CMV-seronegative. The genes are TRBV11-2 and TRBJ1-1; D unresolved. The sequenced sample consisted of PBMCs. The CDR3 here is CASSSVNTEAFF. Written as DNA, the CDR3 is TGTGCCAGCAGTTCAGTGAACACTGAAGCTTTCTTT.